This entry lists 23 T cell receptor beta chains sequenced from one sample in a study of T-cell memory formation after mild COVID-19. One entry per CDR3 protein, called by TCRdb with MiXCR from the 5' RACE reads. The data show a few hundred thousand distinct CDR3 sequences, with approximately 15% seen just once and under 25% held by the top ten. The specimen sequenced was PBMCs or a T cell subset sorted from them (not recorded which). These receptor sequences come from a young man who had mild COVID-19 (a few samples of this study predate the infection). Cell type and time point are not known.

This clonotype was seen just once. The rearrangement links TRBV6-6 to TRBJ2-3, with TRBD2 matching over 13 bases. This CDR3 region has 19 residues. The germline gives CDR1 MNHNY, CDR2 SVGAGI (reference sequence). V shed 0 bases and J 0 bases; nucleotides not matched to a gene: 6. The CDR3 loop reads CASSYSPRLAGGSTDTQYF. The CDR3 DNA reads TGTGCCAGCAGTTACTCCCCCAGACTAGCGGGGGGTAGCACAGATACGCAGTATTTT.

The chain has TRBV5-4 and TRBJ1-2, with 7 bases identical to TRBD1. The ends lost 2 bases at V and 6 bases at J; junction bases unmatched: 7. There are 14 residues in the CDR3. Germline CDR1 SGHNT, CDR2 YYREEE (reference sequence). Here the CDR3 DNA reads TGTGCCAGCAGCTTTGTAGGGGGCGCCCATGGCTACACCTTC. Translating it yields CASSFVGGAHGYTF.

The CDR3 loop is CASSTGLTGYTF. The DNA for the CDR3 is TGTGCCAGCAGCACGGGCCTTACGGGCTACACCTTC. This chain joins TRBV7-9 and TRBJ1-2; D not certain. Germline CDR1 reads SEHNR; CDR2 reads FQNEAQ (reference sequence). There are 12 residues in the CDR3. V lost 5 bases to trimming and J lost 8 bases, with 12 bases between them. The complete variable domain, with remaining parts taken from reference TRBV7-9 and TRBJ1-2, reads DTGVSQNPRHKITKRGQNVTFRCDPISEHNRLYWYRQTLGQGPEFLTYFQNEAQLEKSRLLSDRFSAERPKGSFSTLEIQRTEQGDSAMYLCASSTGLTGYTFGSGTRLTVV.

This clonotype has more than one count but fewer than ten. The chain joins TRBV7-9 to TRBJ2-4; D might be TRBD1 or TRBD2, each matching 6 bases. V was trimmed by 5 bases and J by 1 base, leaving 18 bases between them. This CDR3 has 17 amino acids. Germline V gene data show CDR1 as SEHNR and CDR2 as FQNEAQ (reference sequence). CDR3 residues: CASSPGARVLAKNIQYF. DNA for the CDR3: TGTGCCAGCAGCCCGGGGGCCAGGGTCTTGGCCAAAAACATTCAGTACTTC.

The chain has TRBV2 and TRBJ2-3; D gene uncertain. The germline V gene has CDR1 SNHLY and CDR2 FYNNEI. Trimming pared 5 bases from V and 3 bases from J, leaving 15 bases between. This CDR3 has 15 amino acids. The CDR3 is CASSQTERRTDTQYF. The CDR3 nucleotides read TGTGCCAGCAGTCAAACTGAGAGGAGAACAGATACGCAGTATTTT.

The CDR3 reads CATSWQTGTGHGYTF. CDR3 nucleotides: TGTGCCACCAGCTGGCAGACCGGGACAGGGCATGGCTACACCTTC. The J gene is TRBJ1-2, the V gene TRBV15; 9 bases align to TRBD1. This CDR3 has 15 amino acids. Germline V lookup: CDR1 LNHNV, CDR2 YYDKDF (reference sequence). Losses at the gene ends were 5 bases for V and 6 bases for J; bases not matched to a gene: 10.

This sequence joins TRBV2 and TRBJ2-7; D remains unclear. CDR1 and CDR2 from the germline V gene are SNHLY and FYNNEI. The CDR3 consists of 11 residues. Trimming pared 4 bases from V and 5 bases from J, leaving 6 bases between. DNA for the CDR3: TGTGCCAGCAGTGGGGTCCACGAGCAGTACTTC. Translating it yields CASSGVHEQYF.

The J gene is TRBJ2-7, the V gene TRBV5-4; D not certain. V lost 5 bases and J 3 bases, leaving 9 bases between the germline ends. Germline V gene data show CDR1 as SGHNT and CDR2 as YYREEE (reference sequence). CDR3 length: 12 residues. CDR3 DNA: TGTGCCAGCAGTTACAGTAACTACGAGCAGTACTTC. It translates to CASSYSNYEQYF.

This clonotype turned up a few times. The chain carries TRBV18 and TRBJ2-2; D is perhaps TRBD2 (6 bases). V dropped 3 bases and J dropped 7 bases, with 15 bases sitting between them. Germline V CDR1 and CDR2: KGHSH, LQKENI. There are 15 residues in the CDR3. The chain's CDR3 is CASSPVRREHGELFF. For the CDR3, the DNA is TGTGCCAGCTCACCGGTTCGACGGGAGCACGGGGAGCTGTTTTTT.

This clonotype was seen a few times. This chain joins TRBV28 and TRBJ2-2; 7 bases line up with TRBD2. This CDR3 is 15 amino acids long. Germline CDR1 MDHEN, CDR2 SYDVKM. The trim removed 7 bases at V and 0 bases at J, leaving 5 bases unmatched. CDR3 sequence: CASNGGGANTGELFF. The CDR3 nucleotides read TGTGCCAGCAACGGCGGGGGTGCGAACACCGGGGAGCTGTTTTTT.

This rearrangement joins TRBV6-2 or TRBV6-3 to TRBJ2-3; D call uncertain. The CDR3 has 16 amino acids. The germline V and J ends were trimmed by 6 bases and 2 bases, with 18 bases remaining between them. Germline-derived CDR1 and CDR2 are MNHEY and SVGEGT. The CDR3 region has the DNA TGTGCCAGCAGGCTCCGGCCACACCAGGACACAGATACGCAGTATTTT. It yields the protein CASRLRPHQDTDTQYF.

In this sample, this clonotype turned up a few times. This CDR3 is CASSPTPGSSYEQYV. The DNA for the CDR3 is TGTGCCAGCAGCCCTACCCCAGGGAGCTCCTACGAGCAGTACGTC. The V call is TRBV4-2, the J call TRBJ2-7; D may match TRBD1 or TRBD2 (5 bases each). The CDR3 is 15 residues long. V lost 4 bases to trimming and J lost 0 bases, with 13 bases between them. Germline assignment: CDR1 LGHNA and CDR2 YNFKEQ.

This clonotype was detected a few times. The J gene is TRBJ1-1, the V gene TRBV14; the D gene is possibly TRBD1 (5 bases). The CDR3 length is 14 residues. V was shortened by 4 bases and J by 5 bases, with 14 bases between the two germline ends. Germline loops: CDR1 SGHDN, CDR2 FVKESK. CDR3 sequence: CASSRPPGTTEAFF. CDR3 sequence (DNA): TGTGCCAGCAGCCGACCCCCAGGGACGACTGAAGCTTTCTTT.

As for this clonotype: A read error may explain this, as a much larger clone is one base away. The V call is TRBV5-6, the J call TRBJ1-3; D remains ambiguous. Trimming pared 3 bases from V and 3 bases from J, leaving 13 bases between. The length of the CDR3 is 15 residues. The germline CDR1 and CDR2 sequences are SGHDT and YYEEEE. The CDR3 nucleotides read TGTGCCAGCAGCTCCCAGTTCTACTATGGAAACACCATATATTTT. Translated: CASSSQFYYGNTIYF.

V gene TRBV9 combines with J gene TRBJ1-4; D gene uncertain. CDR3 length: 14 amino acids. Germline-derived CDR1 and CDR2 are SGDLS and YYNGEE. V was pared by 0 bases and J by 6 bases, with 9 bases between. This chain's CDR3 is CASSVGMKDEKLFF. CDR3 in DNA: TGTGCCAGCAGCGTAGGAATGAAGGATGAAAAACTGTTTTTT.

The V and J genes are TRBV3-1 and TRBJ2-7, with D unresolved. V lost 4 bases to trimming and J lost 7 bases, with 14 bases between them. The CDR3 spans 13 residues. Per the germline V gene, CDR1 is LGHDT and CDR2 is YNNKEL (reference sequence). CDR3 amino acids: CASSPSPFGEQYV. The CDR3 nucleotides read TGTGCCAGCAGCCCAAGTCCCTTTGGTGAGCAGTACGTC.

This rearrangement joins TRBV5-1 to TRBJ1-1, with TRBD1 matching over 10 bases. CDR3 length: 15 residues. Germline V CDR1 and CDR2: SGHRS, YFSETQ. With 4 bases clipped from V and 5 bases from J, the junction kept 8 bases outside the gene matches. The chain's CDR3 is CASSASTGGDTEAFF. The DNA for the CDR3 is TGCGCCAGCAGCGCGTCGACAGGGGGCGATACTGAAGCTTTCTTT.

Here the CDR3 reads CASSQDLFGGTYGYTF. DNA for the CDR3: TGCGCCAGCAGCCAAGATCTTTTCGGGGGCACCTATGGCTACACCTTC. The J gene is TRBJ1-2, the V gene TRBV4-3; the D gene is possibly TRBD1 (6 bases). CDR1 is LGHNA, CDR2 YSLEER, per germline. The V gene lost 0 bases and the J gene lost 4 bases, with 15 bases spanning the gap. This CDR3 region has 16 residues.

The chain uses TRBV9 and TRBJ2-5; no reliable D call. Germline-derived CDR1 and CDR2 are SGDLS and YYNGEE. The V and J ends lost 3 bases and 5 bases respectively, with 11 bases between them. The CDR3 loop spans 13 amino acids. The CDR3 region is CASSEVGSETQYF. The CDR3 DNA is TGTGCCAGCAGCGAGGTTGGATCCGAGACCCAGTACTTC.

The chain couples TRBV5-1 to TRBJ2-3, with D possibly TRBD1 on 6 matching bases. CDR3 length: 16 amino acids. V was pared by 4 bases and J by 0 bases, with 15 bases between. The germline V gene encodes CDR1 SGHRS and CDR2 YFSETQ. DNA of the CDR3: TGCGCCAGCAGCCGAAACAGGGCCTTAAGCACAGATACGCAGTATTTT. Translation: CASSRNRALSTDTQYF.

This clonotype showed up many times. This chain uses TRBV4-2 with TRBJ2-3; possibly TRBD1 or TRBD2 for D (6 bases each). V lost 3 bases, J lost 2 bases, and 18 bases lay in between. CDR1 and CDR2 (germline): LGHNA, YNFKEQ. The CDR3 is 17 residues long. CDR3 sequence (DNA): TGTGCCAGCAGCCAGGGGGCGACTAGAGGAAACACAGATACGCAGTATTTT. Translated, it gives CASSQGATRGNTDTQYF.

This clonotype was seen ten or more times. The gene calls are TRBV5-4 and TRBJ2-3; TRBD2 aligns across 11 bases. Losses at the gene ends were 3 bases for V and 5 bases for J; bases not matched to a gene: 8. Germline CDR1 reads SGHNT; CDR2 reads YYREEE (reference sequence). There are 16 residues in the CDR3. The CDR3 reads CASSSIAGGREDTQYF. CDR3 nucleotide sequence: TGTGCCAGCAGCTCCATAGCGGGGGGGCGAGAAGATACGCAGTATTTT.

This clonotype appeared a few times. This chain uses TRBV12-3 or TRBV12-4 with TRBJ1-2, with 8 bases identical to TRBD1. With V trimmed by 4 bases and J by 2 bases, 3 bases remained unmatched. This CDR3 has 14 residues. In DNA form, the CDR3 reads TGTGCCAGCAGTTGGACAGGGACCAACTATGGCTACACCTTC. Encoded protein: CASSWTGTNYGYTF.